The 25 T cell receptor beta chains listed next were all sequenced from one sample in a study of T cell responses to AZD1222 COVID-19 vaccine. Generated by immunoSEQ multiplex PCR, the TCRdb table keeps only in-frame clones and is missing some. The table lists tens of thousands of clones, 70% to 90% of them singletons. The sample in question was peripheral blood, obtained on day 0 of AZD1222 vaccination. These receptors were obtained from an adult in good health.

The chain joins TRBV19 to TRBJ1-1; a weak D match, TRBD1 (5 bases). Deletions cut 8 bases from V and 5 bases from J, with 15 bases between. The CDR3 sequence is 13 residues long. Germline-derived CDR1 and CDR2 are LNHDA and SQIVND (reference sequence). The CDR3 is CASHGTSGTEAFF. CDR3 nucleotides: TGTGCCAGTCACGGGACCTCGGGGACTGAAGCTTTCTTT.

The chain employs TRBV7-6 and TRBJ2-1; TRBD2 aligns across 8 bases. The CDR3 runs to 15 residues. V was pared by 1 base and J by 3 bases, with 2 bases of the junction left unmatched. Per germline, CDR1 SGHVS and CDR2 FNYEAQ. The CDR3 spells CASSLGSGSYNEQFF. The CDR3 DNA follows: TGTGCCAGCAGCTTAGGAAGCGGGAGCTACAATGAGCAGTTCTTC. The whole variable domain, remainder taken from reference TRBV7-6 and TRBJ2-1, is GAGVSQSPRYKVTKRGQDVALRCDPISGHVSLYWYRQALGQGPEFLTYFNYEAQQDKSGLPNDRFSAERPEGSISTLTIQRTEQRDSAMYRCASSLGSGSYNEQFFGPGTRLTVL.

The chain is built from TRBV20-1 and TRBJ1-5; TRBD1 aligns across 9 bases. This CDR3 contains 15 residues. The germline V gene encodes CDR1 DFQATT and CDR2 SNEGSKA (reference sequence). Trimming cost V 3 bases and J 2 bases; bases outside gene matches: 5. In nucleotides, the CDR3 is TGCAGTGCTAGTGGTCGGACAGGGGGCAATCAGCCCCAGCATTTT. The encoded protein is CSASGRTGGNQPQHF.

The genes are TRBV5-4 and TRBJ2-5, with D tentatively TRBD2 (5 bases). The ends were cut back, 4 bases at V and 7 bases at J, with 20 bases in the middle. The CDR3 is made up of 15 amino acids. Germline CDR1 reads SGHNT; CDR2 reads YYREEE (reference sequence). CDR3: CASSRQSRARGTQYF. For the CDR3, the DNA is TGTGCCAGCAGCCGGCAATCCCGGGCCCGGGGGACCCAGTACTTC.

This clone was found a few times. The gene calls are TRBV6-2 or TRBV6-3 and TRBJ1-1, with no clear D. This CDR3 is 13 amino acids long. Trimming pared 6 bases from V and 1 base from J, leaving 9 bases between. Germline loops: CDR1 MNHEY, CDR2 SVGEGT. CDR3 sequence reads: CASSLRTNTEAFF. In nucleotides, the CDR3 is TGTGCCAGCAGCCTGCGCACGAACACTGAAGCTTTCTTT.

The chain recombines TRBV6-2 or TRBV6-3 with TRBJ1-5; D may be TRBD1 (5 bases). This CDR3 has 17 amino acids. The ends were cut back, 2 bases at V and 0 bases at J, with 14 bases in the middle. Germline CDR1 MNHEY, CDR2 SVGEGT. The CDR3 nucleotides are TGTGCCAGCAGTTACCCCGGGGCTCCGGGTAGCAATCAGCCCCAGCATTTT. This gives the protein CASSYPGAPGSNQPQHF.

The rearrangement joins TRBV18 to TRBJ1-6; D is unresolved. V lost 3 bases, J lost 10 bases, and 10 bases lay in between. The CDR3 is 13 residues long. CDR1 and CDR2 from the germline V gene are KGHSH and LQKENI. The DNA for the CDR3 is TGTGCCAGCTCACCCCGCGTGGGGTCACCCCTCCACTTT. Its translation: CASSPRVGSPLHF.

The V call is TRBV5-6, the J call TRBJ2-7; the D gene is possibly TRBD2 (6 bases). Germline-derived CDR1 and CDR2 are SGHDT and YYEEEE. Trimming took 7 bases from V and 6 from J, leaving 26 bases between them. The CDR3 covers 16 residues. CDR3 nucleotides: TGTGCCAGCGCCCGGGGCGGCGGGGCGGCCCTGATCGAGCAGTACTTC. It specifies CASARGGGAALIEQYF.

The chain employs TRBV7-2 and TRBJ2-1; TRBD2 matches at 10 bases. CDR1 is SGHTA and CDR2 is FQGNSA in the germline V gene. The CDR3 extends over 14 amino acids. V lost 4 bases and J lost 7; bases outside the gene matches: 4. CDR3: CASSSGLARNEQFF. The CDR3, as DNA: TGTGCCAGCAGCTCGGGACTAGCGCGGAATGAGCAGTTCTTC.

The chain joins TRBV11-2 to TRBJ2-7; D uncertain. The germline CDR1 and CDR2 sequences are SGHAT and FQNNGV. The ends were cut back, 1 base at V and 2 bases at J, with 6 bases in the middle. CDR3 size: 13 residues. CDR3 nucleotides: TGTGCCAGCAGCTTAGGGGCCCCCTACGAGCAGTACTTC. Translation: CASSLGAPYEQYF.

J is TRBJ2-1 and V is TRBV6-6, with D possibly being TRBD2 (6 bases). Looked up from germline, CDR1 is MNHNY and CDR2 is SVGAGI (reference sequence). This CDR3 spans 13 amino acids. V was pared by 6 bases and J by 5 bases, with 11 bases between. CDR3 DNA sequence: TGTGCCAGCAGGGGTAGCGGAGACAATGAGCAGTTCTTC. It yields the protein CASRGSGDNEQFF.

The V gene is TRBV7-9, the J gene TRBJ1-1, with D unresolved. The CDR3 sequence is 14 residues long. The V end was cut by 1 base, the J end by 2 bases, with 8 bases between. Germline values: CDR1 SEHNR, CDR2 FQNEAQ (reference sequence). Here the CDR3 reads CASSLDQFNTEAFF. CDR3 DNA sequence: TGTGCCAGCAGCTTAGACCAGTTTAACACTGAAGCTTTCTTT.

This chain connects TRBV5-1 to TRBJ2-3; 12 bases fit TRBD2. CDR3 length equals 17 residues. The germline V gene has CDR1 SGHRS and CDR2 YFSETQ. Germline trimming cut 4 bases from V and 0 bases from J; bases unmatched to any gene: 6. The CDR3 spells CASSTSGTSGSTDTQYF. CDR3 bases: TGCGCCAGCAGCACCTCCGGGACTAGCGGGAGCACAGATACGCAGTATTTT.

The chain couples TRBV3-1 (or the pseudogene TRBV3-2) to TRBJ2-5; D might be TRBD1 (5 bases). Trimming shortened V by 0 bases and J by 2 bases, and 13 bases separated the two germline ends. The CDR3 runs 16 residues. Germline lookup yields CDR1 LGHDT and CDR2 YNNKEL (reference sequence). The CDR3 is CASSQESWSGQETQYF. DNA for the CDR3: TGTGCCAGCAGCCAAGAGAGTTGGTCAGGGCAAGAGACCCAGTACTTC.

The chain carries TRBV19 and TRBJ1-3; D is unresolved. The germline V gene encodes CDR1 LNHDA and CDR2 SQIVND (reference sequence). The CDR3 is 14 residues long. Between the trimmed V and J ends, which lost 6 bases and 0 bases, there was a span of 9 bases. CDR3 protein: CASRAISSGNTIYF. The CDR3 DNA sequence: TGTGCCAGTAGGGCAATTTCCTCTGGAAACACCATATATTTT.

J is TRBJ2-2 and V is TRBV2; 8 bases agree with TRBD2. With V trimmed by 1 base and J by 7 bases, 5 bases remained unmatched. The CDR3 is 15 residues long. Germline V gives CDR1 SNHLY, CDR2 FYNNEI. The CDR3 sequence: CASSEGRTSFGELFF. The CDR3, as DNA: TGTGCCAGCAGTGAAGGGAGGACTAGCTTCGGGGAGCTGTTTTTT.

The rearrangement uses TRBV6-4 and TRBJ2-7, with D possibly TRBD2 on 5 matching bases. Trimming stripped 3 bases from V and 2 bases from J, with 8 bases between. The germline gives CDR1 MRHNA, CDR2 SNTAGT. This CDR3 region has 13 residues. In nucleotides, the CDR3 is TGTGCCAGCAGTGATTCCGGGACCTACGAGCAGTACTTC. Translation: CASSDSGTYEQYF.

The rearrangement links TRBV10-3 to TRBJ1-2; 8 nucleotides align to TRBD1. J gave up 8 bases and V 3 bases, and 8 bases lay outside the gene matches. Germline V CDR1 and CDR2: ENHRY, SYGVKD. CDR3 length: 14 residues. CDR3 amino acids: CAISDPTGDSGYTF. CDR3 nucleotide sequence: TGTGCCATCAGTGACCCGACAGGGGATTCGGGCTACACCTTC.

The rearrangement uses TRBV12-3 or TRBV12-4 and TRBJ2-2; 7 nucleotides line up with TRBD1. J gave up 5 bases and V 6 bases, and 3 bases lay outside the gene matches. This CDR3 comprises 13 residues. CDR3: CASRPTGTGELFF. In DNA, the CDR3 is TGTGCCAGCAGACCGACAGGGACCGGGGAGCTGTTTTTT.

The chain combines TRBV28 with TRBJ1-5, with TRBD1 identical over 8 bases. Trimming at V came to 4 bases and at J to 6 bases, leaving 8 bases not matched to a gene. This CDR3 is 15 amino acids long. Germline V lookup: CDR1 MDHEN, CDR2 SYDVKM. The CDR3 DNA follows: TGTGCCAGCAGTTCCCCGGCAGGGGGCCTTCAGCCCCAGCATTTT. It codes for CASSSPAGGLQPQHF.

This clone was counted between two and nine times. The chain carries TRBV7-9 and TRBJ1-1, with D hard to call. CDR3 length: 11 residues. Germline CDR1 is SEHNR and CDR2 is FQNEAQ (reference sequence). Trimming took off 5 bases at V and 6 bases at J, with 7 bases between the two ends. The CDR3 loop reads CASSRTAEAFF. DNA for the CDR3: TGTGCCAGCAGCCGGACGGCTGAAGCTTTCTTT.

The rearrangement uses TRBV5-4 and TRBJ1-6; D is perhaps TRBD1 (6 bases). Deletions cut 0 bases from V and 6 bases from J, with 7 bases between. The CDR3 spans 14 residues. The germline V gene has CDR1 SGHNT and CDR2 YYREEE (reference sequence). The chain's CDR3 is CASSLAQGNSPLHF. The CDR3 DNA is TGTGCCAGCAGCTTGGCACAGGGTAATTCACCCCTCCACTTT.

The chain couples TRBV28 to TRBJ1-2; TRBD1 might be the D (5 bases). The CDR3 spans 16 residues. Trimming pared 7 bases from V and 4 bases from J, leaving 22 bases between. The germline V gene encodes CDR1 MDHEN and CDR2 SYDVKM. The CDR3 sequence is CASTITAGRKGYGYTF. For the CDR3, the DNA is TGTGCCAGCACCATTACCGCAGGGCGAAAGGGCTATGGCTACACCTTC.

This clone was observed a handful of times. The DNA of the CDR3 is TGTGCCAGCTCACCAGGTAGACAGGGGAGCTCCTACAATGAGCAGTTCTTC. This gives the protein CASSPGRQGSSYNEQFF. V usage is TRBV18 and J usage is TRBJ2-1, with 8 bases lining up with TRBD1. V gave up 2 bases and J gave up 0 bases; unmatched junction bases: 6. The CDR3 extends over 17 amino acids. Germline loops: CDR1 KGHSH, CDR2 LQKENI.

The chain carries TRBV5-5 and TRBJ2-7, with TRBD1 matching 8 bases. Per germline, CDR1 SGHKS and CDR2 YYEKEE (reference sequence). V was clipped by 0 bases and J by 3 bases; unmatched bases: 8. This CDR3 contains 16 residues. CDR3 nucleotides: TGTGCCAGCAGCTTGGCCCCTACCGGACAGGGCTACGAGCAGTACTTC. Protein sequence: CASSLAPTGQGYEQYF.